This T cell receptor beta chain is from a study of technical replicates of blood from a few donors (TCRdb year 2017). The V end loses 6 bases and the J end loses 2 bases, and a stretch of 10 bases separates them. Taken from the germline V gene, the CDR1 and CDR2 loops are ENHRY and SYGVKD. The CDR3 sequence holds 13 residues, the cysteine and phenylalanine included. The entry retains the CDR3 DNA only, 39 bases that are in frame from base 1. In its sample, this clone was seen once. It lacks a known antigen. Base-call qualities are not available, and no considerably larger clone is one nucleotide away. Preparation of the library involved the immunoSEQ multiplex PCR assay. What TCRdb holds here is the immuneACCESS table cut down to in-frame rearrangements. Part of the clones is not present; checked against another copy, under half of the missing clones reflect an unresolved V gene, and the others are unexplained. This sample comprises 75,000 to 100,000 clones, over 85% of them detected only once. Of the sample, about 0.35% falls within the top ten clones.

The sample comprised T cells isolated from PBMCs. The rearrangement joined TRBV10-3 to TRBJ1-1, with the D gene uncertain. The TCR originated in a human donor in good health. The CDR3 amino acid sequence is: CAIREQPNTEAFF. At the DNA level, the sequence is TGTGCCATCAGAGAACAGCCTAACACTGAAGCTTTCTTT.